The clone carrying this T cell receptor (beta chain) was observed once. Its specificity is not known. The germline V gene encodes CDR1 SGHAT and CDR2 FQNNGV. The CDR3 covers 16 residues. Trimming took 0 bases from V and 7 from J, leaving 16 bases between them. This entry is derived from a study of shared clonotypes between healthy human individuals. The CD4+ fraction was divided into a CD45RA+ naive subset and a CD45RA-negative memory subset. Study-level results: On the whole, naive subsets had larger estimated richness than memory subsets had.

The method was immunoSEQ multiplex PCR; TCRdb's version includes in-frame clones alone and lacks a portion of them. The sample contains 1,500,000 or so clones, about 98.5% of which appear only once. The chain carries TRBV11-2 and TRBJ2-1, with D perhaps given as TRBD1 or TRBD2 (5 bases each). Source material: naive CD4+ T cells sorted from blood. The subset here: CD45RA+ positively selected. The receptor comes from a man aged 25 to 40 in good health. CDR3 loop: CASSLDLRAGVNEQFF. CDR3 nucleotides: TGTGCCAGCAGCTTAGATCTCAGGGCGGGCGTAAATGAGCAGTTCTTC.